One TCR beta chain is described in this entry. This clonotype was found a few times. The antigen it binds to is not known. Base qualities are not provided; no much larger clone lies one nucleotide away. The sample was run on an Illumina NovaSeq 6000. TCRalpha and TCRbeta cDNA libraries were constructed by 5'RACE with constant-segment primers, with sample barcodes and unique molecular identifiers being introduced. Trizol reagent was used to extract RNA from every sample. Libraries were amplified in two PCR steps, with a second sample barcode and Illumina TruSeq adapters added in the second step. Libraries were sequenced on an Illumina NovaSeq with 2 x 150 bp paired-end reads. In the source study's methods: Reads were demultiplexed and collapsed into UMI-guided consensus sequences with migec v1.2.7. With mixcr v2.1.11, UMI consensuses were aligned to TRA and TRB V and J templates and assembled into clonotypes. Clonotypes were classified as expanded or contracted when called significant by both edgeR and NoisET, with noise models trained on biological replicates. For edgeR calls, the thresholds were a false discovery rate-adjusted p below 0.01 and a log2 fold-change of 1. PCA with hierarchical clustering of max-normalized trajectories of the 1000 most abundant clonotypes was used as exploratory dynamics analysis. Separately sequenced CD4+ and CD8+ repertoires were used to assign the CD4 or CD8 phenotype of responding clones. The public reads were reprocessed in TCRdb via fastp at Q25 and MiXCR, keeping in-frame beta chains. Each entry merges the rows of one CDR3 protein and shows their most common DNA and genes. TCRdb assigned the V and J calls; the authors' analysis was not used. This sample comprises about 88,000 distinct CDR3 sequences, about 23% of them detected only once. The ten biggest clones cover 35% to 50% of the sample.

From a lookup of the germline V gene (reference sequence), CDR1 and CDR2 are SEHNR and FQNEAQ. Taken from cysteine to phenylalanine, the CDR3 has 15 residues. Only the CDR3 portion is preserved as DNA: 45 bases, with reading frame beginning at the first base. At the junction V is shortened by 3 bases and J by 4 bases, with 12 bases in between. This sample is drawn from a study of T-cell memory formation after mild COVID-19 (dated by TCRdb to 2020 to 2022). Looking at the study overall: Most TCR sequence clusters were specific to one of the two donors. In two donors, T-cell clones that expanded and contracted after mild COVID-19 were followed by sequencing TCRalpha and TCRbeta repertoires longitudinally. Two young, previously healthy adult volunteers made up the cohort, one male and one female. What the authors observed across the whole study: SARS-CoV-2 specificity of the second-wave clones peaking on day 37 was not confirmed. Contracting CD4+ clones turned up mainly in the CM and EM memory subsets, whereas EMRA was where CD8+ clones were enriched. The study included only a couple of mild cases, and larger cohorts that include severe cases with pre-infection samples were judged to be necessary. Clones that contracted from day 15 to 85 showed balanced CD4/CD8 phenotypes, whereas a second wave of clones that expanded from day 15 to 37 leaned towards CD4+. Some responding clones were found in pre-infection memory, which suggests that pre-existing cross-reactive memory T cells took part in the SARS-CoV-2 response.

Ficoll-Paque density gradient centrifugation was the method used to isolate PBMCs. This chain joins TRBV7-9 to TRBJ2-2; no D gene call is confident. The source of this sequence is a young man who had mild COVID-19 (a few samples of this study predate the infection). The sample titles of this study are shuffled in the database, so cell type and time point are left out; the donor was told from shared clones. The specimen was PBMCs or a T cell subset sorted from them (not recorded which). In nucleotides, the sequence is TGTGCCAGCAGCTTCGCCAGGTCTGTCACCGGGGAGCTGTTTTTT. Its product reads: CASSFARSVTGELFF.